This TCR beta chain is drawn from a study of cytomegalovirus exposure and HLA in healthy donors. Study-level background: The same platform was used for the 130 or so validation repertoires and the approximately 700 first-cohort repertoires, a later analysis reported.

General study points: The TCR clusters that emerged in the first cohort tended, a later analysis found, to co-occur in the 120 or so validation repertoires. Researchers reported that a few CMV-associated chains were confirmed in vitro as CMV antigen-specific.

Germline CDR1 and CDR2: LNHDA and SQIVND (reference sequence). V was trimmed by 5 bases and J by 9 bases, leaving 17 bases between them. The CDR3 totals 14 residues. Measured with immunoSEQ multiplex PCR; TCRdb has only the in-frame clones, and not every one. The table includes some 150,000 clones, around nine tenths detected once. Regarding this clone: The antigen is undetermined.

The origin of this receptor is a woman between 18 and 29 years old in good health and CMV-seropositive. The J gene is TRBJ2-1, the V gene TRBV19, with D possibly being TRBD1 (6 bases). The sample comprised PBMCs. The CDR3 loop is CASSPSYQGSEQFF. CDR3 DNA: TGTGCCAGTAGTCCCTCATATCAGGGGTCTGAGCAGTTCTTC. The variable domain in full, completed from reference TRBV19 and TRBJ2-1, reads DGGITQSPKYLFRKEGQNVTLSCEQNLNHDAMYWYRQDPGQGLRLIYYSQIVNDFQKGDIAEGYSVSREKKESFPLTVTSAQKNPTAFYLCASSPSYQGSEQFFGPGTRLTVL.